These T cell receptor beta chains were read from a single sample in a study of blood T cells in healthy people across ages. TCRdb reprocessed the 5' RACE reads via MiXCR and lists one record per CDR3 protein. The data contain around 1,600,000 distinct CDR3 sequences, approximately 42% of them singletons. The sequencing sample was made of blood. All receptors derive from a woman younger than 35 in good health. CDR3s include the opening cysteine and the closing phenylalanine or tryptophan. Each record gives: J gene, D gene, CDR3 length, V gene, clone size, CDR3 protein, CDR3 DNA. D genes are given only for firm matches. Clone size appears in some rows only: once, few, many, or a class for an expanded clone.

>TRBJ2-6|NA|14|TRBV12-3/TRBV12-4|once
CASTMDSGANVLTF
TGTGCCAGCACTATGGACTCTGGGGCCAACGTCCTGACTTTC
>TRBJ1-4|NA|14|TRBV27|NA
CASSVGNGREKLFF
TGTGCCAGCAGTGTCGGCAACGGACGGGAAAAACTGTTTTTT
>TRBJ2-1|NA|13|TRBV7-6|NA
CASSAQEYNEQFF
TGTGCCAGCAGCGCACAGGAGTACAATGAGCAGTTCTTC
>TRBJ1-5|NA|12|TRBV20-1|NA
CSASGGRQPQHF
TGCAGTGCTAGTGGGGGGAGGCAGCCCCAGCATTTT
>TRBJ1-4|NA|14|TRBV7-2|NA
CASSVSRNGEKLFF
TGTGCCAGCAGCGTGAGCCGGAACGGTGAAAAACTGTTTTTT
>TRBJ1-4|NA|17|TRBV15|NA
CATSRDDVGDFREKLFF
TGTGCCACCAGCAGAGATGATGTCGGGGATTTTCGTGAAAAACTGTTTTTT
>TRBJ2-5|NA|12|TRBV6-6|NA
CASPTRRPQQYF
TGTGCCAGTCCCACCCGGAGACCCCAGCAGTACTTC
>TRBJ2-5|NA|14|TRBV18|once
CASSPPGPSDEQYF
TGTGCCAGCTCACCACCGGGACCAAGCGATGAGCAGTACTTC
>TRBJ2-7|NA|14|TRBV25-1|NA
CASSEYPGEYEQYF
TGTGCCAGCAGTGAATACCCGGGAGAATACGAGCAGTACTTC
>TRBJ2-7|TRBD2|16|TRBV4-3|NA
CASSRGTSGETYEQYF
TGCGCCAGCAGCCGTGGGACTAGCGGGGAGACCTACGAGCAGTACTTC
>TRBJ2-7|NA|14|TRBV2|NA
CASTVGPSTYEQYF
TGTGCCAGCACAGTGGGACCTTCTACCTACGAGCAGTACTTC
>TRBJ2-1|TRBD2|16|TRBV20-1|NA
CSATPTSGASYNEQFF
TGCAGTGCTACGCCGACTAGCGGGGCTTCCTACAATGAGCAGTTCTTC
>TRBJ2-3|TRBD1|16|TRBV6-5|NA
CASSYHRGVSTDTQYF
TGTGCCAGCAGTTACCACAGGGGGGTATCGACAGATACGCAGTATTTT
>TRBJ1-2|NA|14|TRBV13|NA
CASSSIFTGPSYTF
TGTGCCAGCAGCTCCATCTTCACCGGACCGTCCTACACCTTC
>TRBJ2-7|TRBD2|15|TRBV12-5|NA
CASGSGLAASYEQYF
TGTGCTAGTGGCTCGGGACTAGCGGCCTCCTACGAGCAGTACTTC
>TRBJ2-3|TRBD1|18|TRBV4-1|few
CASSQEGRQGCGTDTQYF
TGCGCCAGCAGCCAAGAAGGCCGACAGGGGTGCGGCACAGATACGCAGTATTTT
>TRBJ1-2|NA|15|TRBV13|NA
CASSLGPGGDYGYTF
TGTGCCAGCAGCTTAGGCCCTGGGGGCGACTATGGCTACACCTTC
>TRBJ2-7|TRBD1|13|TRBV10-3|many
CATGQGASYEQYF
TGTGCCACCGGACAGGGGGCCTCCTACGAGCAGTACTTC
>TRBJ2-3|NA|11|TRBV29-1|many
CSVEETDTQYF
TGCAGCGTGGAGGAAACAGATACGCAGTATTTT
>TRBJ2-6|NA|16|TRBV4-3|many
CASSQDSVSGANVLTF
TGCGCCAGCAGCCAAGATTCAGTCTCTGGGGCCAACGTCCTGACTTTC
>TRBJ2-6|NA|15|TRBV2|NA
CASSGRGSGANVLTF
TGTGCCAGCAGTGGCCGGGGCTCTGGGGCCAACGTCCTGACTTTC
>TRBJ2-7|TRBD1|15|TRBV18|NA
CASSPVTGGRHEQYF
TGTGCCAGCTCACCAGTGACAGGGGGTCGCCACGAGCAGTACTTC
>TRBJ2-1|NA|15|TRBV4-1|few
CASSQGTFSYNEQFF
TGCGCCAGCAGCCAGGGGACTTTCTCCTACAATGAGCAGTTCTTC
>TRBJ1-2|NA|12|TRBV6-2/TRBV6-3|few
CASGEGRYGYTF
TGTGCCAGCGGTGAGGGCCGCTATGGCTACACCTTC
>TRBJ2-1|NA|14|TRBV7-9|many
CASSLADSYNEQFF
TGTGCCAGCAGCTTAGCGGACAGTTACAATGAGCAGTTCTTC
>TRBJ2-5|NA|14|TRBV7-2|NA
CASSSRQSQETQYF
TGTGCCAGCAGTTCACGTCAGAGCCAAGAGACCCAGTACTTC
>TRBJ2-7|NA|13|TRBV27|many
CAREQGPRYEQYF
TGTGCCAGAGAACAGGGCCCCCGCTACGAGCAGTACTTC
>TRBJ1-2|NA|16|TRBV6-5|many
CASSYRGQLNNYGYTF
TGTGCCAGCAGTTACCGCGGACAGCTTAACAACTATGGCTACACCTTC
>TRBJ2-5|NA|14|TRBV4-1|many
CASSQEWGQETQYF
TGCGCCAGCAGCCAAGAATGGGGACAAGAGACCCAGTACTTC
>TRBJ1-5|NA|14|TRBV12-3/TRBV12-4|NA
CASSLPGINQPQHF
TGTGCCAGCAGTTTACCGGGGATCAATCAGCCCCAGCATTTT
>TRBJ2-7|NA|14|TRBV12-3/TRBV12-4|NA
CASSFNQGSYEQYF
TGTGCCAGCAGTTTCAACCAGGGCTCCTACGAGCAGTACTTC
>TRBJ1-1|TRBD1|14|TRBV6-2/TRBV6-3|NA
CASALGQGGTEAFF
TGTGCCAGCGCCCTGGGACAGGGCGGCACTGAAGCTTTCTTT
>TRBJ2-7|NA|11|TRBV2|NA
CAIIVAYEQYF
TGTGCCATCATCGTTGCCTACGAGCAGTACTTC
>TRBJ2-1|TRBD2|15|TRBV7-2|NA
CASTPTSGRYNEQFF
TGTGCCAGCACCCCGACTAGCGGGAGGTACAATGAGCAGTTCTTC
>TRBJ2-1|NA|13|TRBV29-1|NA
CSAFAMTSNEQFF
TGCAGCGCATTCGCGATGACAAGCAATGAGCAGTTCTTC
>TRBJ1-2|NA|10|TRBV29-1|NA
CSVWDYGYTF
TGCAGCGTATGGGATTATGGCTACACCTTC
>TRBJ2-7|NA|15|TRBV7-9|NA
CASSLVGPLSYEQYF
TGTGCCAGCAGCTTAGTAGGGCCCTTATCCTACGAGCAGTACTTC
>TRBJ2-5|TRBD2|16|TRBV3-1|few
CASIPSGLAGQETQYF
TGTGCCAGCATTCCATCCGGACTAGCGGGTCAAGAGACCCAGTACTTC